This T cell receptor (beta chain) was captured in a study of T cells after yellow fever vaccination. Study in general: Fractions with few cells were prepared using SMART-Seq v4 Ultra Low Input.

5'RACE template switching generated TCR cDNA, adding a universal primer site and UMIs. MiXCR was run by TCRdb on the 5' RACE reads, yielding one entry per CDR3 protein. The sample holds a few hundred thousand distinct CDR3 sequences, around 3.6% seen once. This clonotype was counted ten times or more. Between the trimmed V and J ends, which lost 0 bases and 2 bases, there was a span of 9 bases. From germline, CDR1 is MGHRA and CDR2 YSYEKL. The CDR3 runs 15 residues. This chain connects TRBV4-1 to TRBJ2-3; D gene ambiguous. The material was PBMCs, obtained on the day of the yellow fever booster vaccination. This receptor was identified in a man between 18 and 29 years old who received the YFV17D yellow fever vaccine. The CDR3 DNA reads TGCGCCAGCAGCCAAGATGTCACAGCCACAGATACGCAGTATTTT. This encodes CASSQDVTATDTQYF.